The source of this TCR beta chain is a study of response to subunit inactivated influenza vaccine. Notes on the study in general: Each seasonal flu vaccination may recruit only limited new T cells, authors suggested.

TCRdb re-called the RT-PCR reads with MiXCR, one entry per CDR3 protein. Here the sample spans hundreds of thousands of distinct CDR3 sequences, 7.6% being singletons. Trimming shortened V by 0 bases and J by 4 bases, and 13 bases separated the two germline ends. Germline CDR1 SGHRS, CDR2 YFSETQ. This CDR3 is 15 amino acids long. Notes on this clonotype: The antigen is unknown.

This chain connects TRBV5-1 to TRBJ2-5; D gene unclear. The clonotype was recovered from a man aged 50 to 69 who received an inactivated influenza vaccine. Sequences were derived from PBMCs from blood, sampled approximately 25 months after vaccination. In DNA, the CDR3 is TGCGCCAGCAGCTTGGCTCTGAACTCACTAGAGACCCAGTACTTC. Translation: CASSLALNSLETQYF.